Each of the 21 T cell receptor beta chains below was sequenced from the same sample in a study of T cells in Graves' hyperthyroidism and ophthalmopathy. TCR beta CDR3 sequences were amplified from RNA transcripts. HTBI primers were the set used in a first-round RT-PCR of the TCR CDR3. TCRdb re-analysed the multiplex PCR reads in MiXCR, keeping a single row per CDR3 protein. The table lists 350,000 to 400,000 distinct CDR3 sequences, about 15% of them singletons. The sequenced sample consisted of blood. These receptors originate from a woman in her 30s with Graves' hyperthyroidism.

V gene TRBV5-5 combines with J gene TRBJ1-1, with 7 bases fitting TRBD1. This CDR3 is built from 14 residues. V lost 0 bases, J lost 8 bases, and 7 bases stayed unmatched. Germline lookup yields CDR1 SGHKS and CDR2 YYEKEE (reference sequence). For the CDR3, the DNA is TGTGCCAGCAGCTTGGTTCCCGGACAGGACGAAGCTTTCTTT. The encoded protein is CASSLVPGQDEAFF.

The sample holds many counts of this clonotype. This rearrangement joins TRBV6-1 to TRBJ2-6; the D is unclear. The CDR3 loop spans 17 amino acids. V lost 2 bases, J lost 4 bases, and 15 bases lay in between. CDR1 is MNHNS and CDR2 is SASEGT in the germline V gene. The CDR3 DNA sequence: TGTGCCAGCAGTGAACGCCAAGGGCAATTGGGGGCCAACGTCCTGACTTTC. This sequence encodes CASSERQGQLGANVLTF.

Comment on this clonotype: A read error may explain this, as a much larger clone is one base away. This chain uses TRBV7-9 with TRBJ2-7, with 7 bases identical to TRBD1. CDR3 length: 14 residues. Germline CDR1 reads SEHNR; CDR2 reads FQNEAQ (reference sequence). V dropped 6 bases and J dropped 3; count of bases not matched to a gene: 8. This CDR3 reads CASRTAGTDYEQYF. DNA of the CDR3: TGTGCCAGCAGAACAGCCGGGACAGACTACGAGCAGTACTTC.

This clonotype appeared a few times. The CDR3 sequence: CATSDRGVTTDTQYF. CDR3 coding DNA: TGTGCCACCAGTGACCGCGGGGTTACGACAGATACGCAGTATTTT. The J gene is TRBJ2-3, the V gene TRBV24-1; a possible D gene is TRBD2 (6 bases). The V end was cut by 4 bases, the J end by 3 bases, with 13 bases between. The germline CDR1 and CDR2 sequences are KGHDR and SFDVKD. The CDR3 has 15 amino acids.

The rearrangement links TRBV6-5 to TRBJ2-1, with a possible D match to TRBD2 (6 bases). Trimming pared 2 bases from V and 3 bases from J, leaving 8 bases between. This CDR3 contains 14 residues. Germline assignment: CDR1 MNHEY and CDR2 SVGAGI. The CDR3 loop is CASSYRELYNEQFF. The CDR3 coding sequence is TGTGCCAGCAGTTACCGGGAGCTCTACAATGAGCAGTTCTTC.

At least ten counts were recorded for this clonotype. The V gene is TRBV20-1, the J gene TRBJ2-5; D may match TRBD1 or TRBD2 (5 bases each). This CDR3 is 15 amino acids long. The germline gives CDR1 DFQATT, CDR2 SNEGSKA (reference sequence). Trimming cost V 3 bases and J 5 bases, with 19 bases left between them. CDR3 sequence: CSASPGSLHSETQYF. The CDR3 bases are TGCAGTGCTAGCCCAGGGAGCCTTCATTCGGAGACCCAGTACTTC.

The table lists this clonotype with many counts. The J gene is TRBJ2-7, the V gene TRBV27, with TRBD1 matching over 7 bases. The CDR3 has 17 amino acids. Looked up from germline, CDR1 is MNHEY and CDR2 is SMNVEV (reference sequence). V trimming: 2 bases; J trimming: 3 bases; junction bases outside the gene matches: 13. The CDR3 DNA reads as TGTGCCAGCAGTTTAACCATCCGGGACAGACTTTACTACGAGCAGTACTTC. This gives the protein CASSLTIRDRLYYEQYF.

This sequence joins TRBV29-1 and TRBJ2-7; 7 bases map to TRBD2. Germline CDR1 reads SQVTM; CDR2 reads ANQGSEA. The CDR3 totals 15 residues. V lost 8 bases and J lost 8; bases outside the gene matches: 21. CDR3 in DNA: TGCAGCATCCGGGGGGATCCAGCGGAAGCTACGCAGCAGTACTTC. Translation gives CSIRGDPAEATQQYF.

This clonotype was observed many times. The chain couples TRBV20-1 to TRBJ2-5, with D tentatively TRBD1 (5 bases). Trimming left V 6 bases short and J 5 bases short, with 10 bases between. The CDR3 totals 11 residues. CDR1 DFQATT and CDR2 SNEGSKA come from the germline V gene (reference sequence). This CDR3 reads CSAQKGETQYF. CDR3 DNA sequence: TGCAGTGCCCAGAAGGGGGAGACCCAGTACTTC.

This clonotype was picked up many times. This chain links TRBV11-2 with TRBJ1-5; no firm D call. The germline gives CDR1 SGHAT, CDR2 FQNNGV. Trimming pared 4 bases from V and 0 bases from J, leaving 10 bases between. CDR3 size: 15 residues. The CDR3 region is CASSSKPTSNQPQHF. The CDR3 nucleotides are TGTGCCAGCAGCTCCAAACCGACTAGCAATCAGCCCCAGCATTTT. Full variable domain (rest looked up from reference TRBV11-2 and TRBJ1-5): EAGVAQSPRYKIIEKRQSVAFWCNPISGHATLYWYQQILGQGPKLLIQFQNNGVVDDSQLPKDRFSAERLKGVDSTLKIQPAKLEDSAVYLCASSSKPTSNQPQHFGDGTRLSIL.

This clonotype was observed at least ten times. This chain connects TRBV12-3 or TRBV12-4 to TRBJ1-6, with D unresolved. The CDR3 length is 11 residues. Trimming removed 7 bases at V and 7 bases at J, with 5 bases between. In DNA form, the CDR3 reads TGTGCCAGCAAGGGCAATTCACCCCTCCACTTT. It is translated as CASKGNSPLHF.

A few counts support this clonotype. V is TRBV14 and J is TRBJ2-7; either TRBD1 or TRBD2 may fit D (5 bases each). This CDR3 region has 16 residues. Trimming pared 1 base from V and 2 bases from J, leaving 15 bases between. Germline CDR1 is SGHDN and CDR2 is FVKESK. CDR3 nucleotides: TGTGCCAGCAGCCAAGGGGTGGGACCTCTTACCTACGAGCAGTACTTC. This translates into CASSQGVGPLTYEQYF.

The chain is built from TRBV29-1 and TRBJ1-1; D gene unclear. This CDR3 region has 13 residues. Germline-derived CDR1 and CDR2 are SQVTM and ANQGSEA. Trimming shortened V by 4 bases and J by 3 bases, and 12 bases separated the two germline ends. The CDR3 DNA is TGCAGCGTTGCTTCAAACGGGTACACTGAAGCTTTCTTT. Residues: CSVASNGYTEAFF.

The chain combines TRBV3-1 with TRBJ2-1; TRBD2 aligns across 12 bases. Germline values: CDR1 LGHDT, CDR2 YNNKEL (reference sequence). The CDR3 has 19 residues. The V and J ends lost 0 bases and 4 bases, in that order; junction bases with no gene match: 10. This CDR3 is CASSQDRLAGDRGYNEQFF. Written as DNA, the CDR3 is TGTGCCAGCAGCCAAGATAGACTAGCGGGAGATCGGGGTTACAATGAGCAGTTCTTC.

The CDR3 region is CSARVPGRDSYNEQFF. CDR3 coding DNA: TGCAGTGCTAGAGTGCCCGGTCGGGACTCCTACAATGAGCAGTTCTTC. The chain carries TRBV20-1 and TRBJ2-1; tentatively, D is TRBD2 (5 bases). V was clipped by 1 base and J by 0 bases, with 13 bases between them. Germline-derived CDR1 and CDR2 are DFQATT and SNEGSKA (reference sequence). There are 16 residues in the CDR3.

This clonotype turned up a few times. J is TRBJ2-5 and V is TRBV7-2; either TRBD1 or TRBD2 may fit D (7 bases each). This CDR3 comprises 14 residues. Trimming took 3 bases from V and 4 from J, leaving 12 bases between them. The germline V gene has CDR1 SGHTA and CDR2 FQGNSA. This chain's CDR3 is CASSFQGGSETQYF. In DNA, the CDR3 is TGTGCCAGCAGCTTCCAGGGGGGGTCAGAGACCCAGTACTTC.

The rearrangement uses TRBV20-1 and TRBJ1-5, with D maybe TRBD1 (5 bases). This CDR3 is built from 14 residues. V was trimmed by 5 bases and J by 4 bases, leaving 15 bases between them. Germline CDR1 is DFQATT and CDR2 is SNEGSKA (reference sequence). The CDR3 DNA reads TGCAGTGCTTTTGGGGGAAGGAATAATCAGCCCCAGCATTTT. This sequence encodes CSAFGGRNNQPQHF.

The J gene is TRBJ2-2, the V gene TRBV5-6; D not certain. The CDR3 consists of 16 residues. Germline assignment: CDR1 SGHDT and CDR2 YYEEEE. V lost 0 bases to trimming and J lost 0 bases, with 9 bases between them. The CDR3 is CASSLVDRTNTGELFF. The CDR3 DNA reads as TGTGCCAGCAGCTTGGTAGATAGAACGAACACCGGGGAGCTGTTTTTT.

This clonotype came up many times. The V and J genes are TRBV28 and TRBJ2-3; D remains ambiguous. Trimming took 6 bases from V and 1 from J, leaving 5 bases between them. Germline values: CDR1 MDHEN, CDR2 SYDVKM. CDR3 size: 12 residues. CDR3 DNA: TGTGCCAGCAGCGAGGGCACAGATACGCAGTATTTT. Protein: CASSEGTDTQYF. The full variable domain, in which reference TRBV28 and TRBJ2-3 provide the parts outside the CDR3, is DVKVTQSSRYLVKRTGEKVFLECVQDMDHENMFWYRQDPGLGLRLIYFSYDVKMKEKGDIPEGYSVSREKKERFSLILESASTNQTSMYLCASSEGTDTQYFGPGTRLTVL.

In the case of this clonotype: This may be a read error: a much more frequent sequence differs by one nucleotide. This rearrangement joins TRBV28 to TRBJ2-7; the D call may be TRBD1 or TRBD2 (5 bases each). The length of the CDR3 is 13 residues. The germline V gene has CDR1 MDHEN and CDR2 SYDVKM. The CDR3 nucleotides read TGTGCCGGCAGTTCACCGGGACCCTCCGAGCAGTACTTC. Protein: CAGSSPGPSEQYF.

The rearrangement uses TRBV5-1 and TRBJ2-7; 8 nucleotides match TRBD2. The germline V gene has CDR1 SGHRS and CDR2 YFSETQ. The V and J ends lost 3 bases and 6 bases, in that order; junction bases with no gene match: 8. This CDR3 is built from 14 residues. The CDR3 DNA is TGCGCCAGCAGCTACGGGACTAGAGCGAGCGAGCAGTACTTC. It codes for CASSYGTRASEQYF.